This T cell receptor beta chain was captured by sequencing in a study of T cells in Graves' hyperthyroidism and ophthalmopathy. Study observations and caveats: Most clonotypes that expanded in the thyroid above 0.001 also showed up in blood.

This clonotype was picked up many times. Its target is not known. V was clipped by 8 bases and J by 0 bases; unmatched bases: 16. The CDR3 covers 18 residues. Germline V lookup: CDR1 SGHVS, CDR2 FNYEAQ. Template material for amplifying TCR beta CDR3 regions consisted of RNA transcripts. The HTBI primer set drove a first-round RT-PCR of the TCR CDR3. Each CDR3 protein gets one entry after TCRdb re-called the multiplex PCR reads with MiXCR. Found here are roughly 640,000 distinct CDR3 sequences, about a sixth of them singletons; the top ten hold roughly 3.3%. From around 11 ml of fresh peripheral blood, PBMCs were isolated.

Source material: blood. This TCR came from a woman between 40 and 50 years old with Graves' ophthalmopathy. The chain is built from TRBV7-6 and TRBJ2-1; TRBD1 agrees at 7 bases. CDR3 sequence (DNA): TGTGCCAGCGGCAATAAGAATTACAGGGGAAGCTCCTACAATGAGCAGTTCTTC. Translated, it gives CASGNKNYRGSSYNEQFF. Supplemented by reference TRBV7-6 and TRBJ2-1, the full variable domain reads GAGVSQSPRYKVTKRGQDVALRCDPISGHVSLYWYRQALGQGPEFLTYFNYEAQQDKSGLPNDRFSAERPEGSISTLTIQRTEQRDSAMYRCASGNKNYRGSSYNEQFFGPGTRLTVL.